These T cell receptor beta chains were read from a single sample in a study of shared clonotypes between healthy human individuals. Libraries were prepared by immunoSEQ multiplex PCR; TCRdb keeps only in-frame clonotypes and omits some of them. The table records millions of clones, 95% of them present only once. Material for sequencing was naive CD4+ T cells sorted from blood. Receptor source: a man between 18 and 29 years old in good health. Each CDR3 is given without its conserved first and last residue. The order of the fields is CDR3 protein, J gene, V gene, clone size. Where a row states a size, it is once, few, many or the class of an expanded clone; other rows omit it.

ASSQVRETQY | TRBJ2-5 | TRBV14 | -
ASSLSGTPGNTIY | TRBJ1-3 | TRBV7-2 | -
ASGYQETQY | TRBJ2-5 | TRBV28 | -
ASSRSGTSGNADTQY | TRBJ2-3 | TRBV5-1 | -
ASSIQSNTYEQY | TRBJ2-7 | TRBV19 | -
ASRRRATGELF | TRBJ2-2 | TRBV5-1 | -
ASSEGQGRRQF | TRBJ2-1 | TRBV6-5 | few
ASSEVKTGGFQPQH | TRBJ1-5 | TRBV6-1 | -
ASSALLRPEAF | TRBJ1-1 | TRBV11-2 | once
ASSPVAAIGELF | TRBJ2-2 | TRBV9 | -
ASSLMPHTDTQY | TRBJ2-3 | TRBV7-9 | -
SVRQEEAF | TRBJ1-1 | TRBV29-1 | -
ATSIGVRGSGEKLF | TRBJ1-4 | TRBV28 | -
ASSGIPRQGSPLH | TRBJ1-6 | TRBV25-1 | -
ASSVDGSSSYEQY | TRBJ2-7 | TRBV9 | -
ASSLSPRGGNQPQH | TRBJ1-5 | TRBV28 | -
ASSAGLDRYEQY | TRBJ2-7 | TRBV9 | -
ASSPEGDQPQH | TRBJ1-5 | TRBV7-2 | once
ASSLSGQTNQPQH | TRBJ1-5 | TRBV27 | -
ASSLDSQVWSNEKLF | TRBJ1-4 | TRBV11-2 | once
ASSSGQPGQPQH | TRBJ1-5 | TRBV7-2 | -
SVEDMTGSYYGYT | TRBJ1-2 | TRBV29-1 | -
ASRLQDNYGYT | TRBJ1-2 | TRBV27 | -
ASSKEGAVDTQY | TRBJ2-3 | TRBV5-4 | -
ASSPLAGGPYEQY | TRBJ2-7 | TRBV5-1 | -
ATSRKPTGAETQY | TRBJ2-5 | TRBV15 | -
ASSASLNTEAF | TRBJ1-1 | TRBV14 | -
ASMEGSLINYGYT | TRBJ1-2 | TRBV10-2 | -
ASRDRFSPYYGYT | TRBJ1-2 | TRBV2 | -
ASGKVDQPQH | TRBJ1-5 | TRBV2 | -
ASSLGTRNTGELF | TRBJ2-2 | TRBV11-3 | -
ASSRNAAGGPDEQF | TRBJ2-1 | TRBV7-2 | -
ASQPRGHPDYGYT | TRBJ1-2 | TRBV6-1 | -
AWSPANSPLH | TRBJ1-6 | TRBV30 | -
ASSLGQVNTEAF | TRBJ1-1 | TRBV7-9 | -
ASSVEGTGFTRGYT | TRBJ1-2 | TRBV9 | -
ASSQGLNNEQF | TRBJ2-1 | TRBV4-1 | -
ASSYPGRGTAGELF | TRBJ2-2 | TRBV6-5 | -
ASSEYSSFTGELF | TRBJ2-2 | TRBV2 | -
ASSFFGILAGNQPQH | TRBJ1-5 | TRBV28 | -
ASSAGTGNQPQH | TRBJ1-5 | TRBV25-1 | -
ASSETSGRGAQY | TRBJ2-5 | TRBV6-1 | -
ASSRLTGDEQY | TRBJ2-7 | TRBV6-6 | -
ASSTDAKNIQY | TRBJ2-4 | TRBV18 | -
ASSSGTGSSPLH | TRBJ1-6 | TRBV11-2 | -
ASIAEGNTIY | TRBJ1-3 | TRBV19 | -
SVEPQGDNEQF | TRBJ2-1 | TRBV29-1 | -
ASSLGQGMGNSPLH | TRBJ1-6 | TRBV5-6 | once
ASSHGTSYEQY | TRBJ2-7 | TRBV4-1 | -
ASRREVGLNTEAF | TRBJ1-1 | TRBV2 | -
ASRGGSRATNEKLF | TRBJ1-4 | TRBV28 | -
AISESDIYGYT | TRBJ1-2 | TRBV10-3 | -
ASSSGTANSPLH | TRBJ1-6 | TRBV5-1 | -